This TCR beta chain stems from a study of T cell repertoires in cytomegalovirus infection. Overall study context: Selection of CMV epitopes for the study included recently identified HLA-C-restricted and well-studied HLA-B-restricted ones. A matching HLA type, together with CMV infection, was signaled by public TCR beta signatures.

This clonotype showed up many times. Its antigen is still unknown. TCRdb re-analysed the reads in MiXCR, keeping a single row per CDR3 protein. The sample holds some 920,000 distinct CDR3 sequences; roughly 31% are singletons and the top ten take roughly 13%. Material: cultured CD8+ T cells from PBMCs, obtained from culture after CMV antigen stimulation. The receptor comes from a human donor in good health (CMV status not recorded). Some clones in this sample may be carry-over from other donors' samples.

CDR3 bases: TGTGCCAGCAGCTTAGGGCAGGGGAAGGCCGGGGAGCTGTTTTTT. Amino acid sequence: CASSLGQGKAGELFF. The chain has TRBV7-6 and TRBJ2-2, with D perhaps TRBD1 (6 bases). Germline V CDR1 and CDR2: SGHVS, FNYEAQ. V lost 1 base and J 6 bases, leaving 12 bases between the germline ends. CDR3 length: 15 amino acids.